The subject of this entry is one T cell receptor beta chain. Antigen unknown. This sample stems from a study of vaccination effects on CD4 cells after COVID-19. Broader study findings: Missing from the study were early post-infection timepoints, and its convalescent patients were few.

Using immunoSEQ multiplex PCR, the repertoire was profiled, and TCRdb retains in-frame clones only, with some absent. Found here are under 40,000 clones, almost 85% of them singletons; the top ten hold roughly 1.9%. Antigen-specific CD4+ T cells expanded by the ViraFEST assay with viral peptide pools were then sequenced. CD4+ T cells were isolated after around ten days of culture. The vaccine given was either BNT162b2 or mRNA-1273, in two doses. Previously uninfected by SARS-CoV-2, the vaccine recipients also showed negative nucleocapsid antibodies. It was on days 3 and 7 that half the medium was replaced with IL-2 medium. This sequence was found in a human donor who received a COVID-19 vaccine. Some clones in this sample may be carry-over from other donors' samples. Sequences were derived from CD4+ T cells from PBMCs cultured with HCoV-NL63 spike peptides, sampled after COVID-19 vaccination.

In DNA, the CDR3 is TGTGCCAGCAGCTTGACGATTAGCACAGATACGCAGTATTTT. This sequence encodes CASSLTISTDTQYF. V and J are TRBV7-9 and TRBJ2-3; D is unclear. The CDR3 runs 14 residues. CDR1 SEHNR and CDR2 FQNEAQ come from the germline V gene (reference sequence). Trimming took off 3 bases at V and 0 bases at J, with 7 bases between the two ends.